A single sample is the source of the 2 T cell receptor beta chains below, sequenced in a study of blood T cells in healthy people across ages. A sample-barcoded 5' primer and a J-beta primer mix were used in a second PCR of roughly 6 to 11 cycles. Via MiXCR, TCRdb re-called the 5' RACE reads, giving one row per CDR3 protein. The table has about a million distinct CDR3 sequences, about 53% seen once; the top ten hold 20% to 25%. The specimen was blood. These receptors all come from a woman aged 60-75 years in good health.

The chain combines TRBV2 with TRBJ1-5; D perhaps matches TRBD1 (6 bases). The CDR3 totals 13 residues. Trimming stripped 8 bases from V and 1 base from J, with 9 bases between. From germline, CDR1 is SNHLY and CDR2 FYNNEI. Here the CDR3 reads CASAQGSNQPQHF. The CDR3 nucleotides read TGTGCCAGCGCCCAGGGGAGCAATCAGCCCCAGCATTTT.

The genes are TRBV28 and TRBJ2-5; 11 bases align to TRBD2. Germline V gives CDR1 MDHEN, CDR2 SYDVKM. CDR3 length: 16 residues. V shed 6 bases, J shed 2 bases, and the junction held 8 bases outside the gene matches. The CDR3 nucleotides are TGTGCCAGCAGCCGGACTAGCGGGTGGGGGCAAGAGACCCAGTACTTC. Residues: CASSRTSGWGQETQYF. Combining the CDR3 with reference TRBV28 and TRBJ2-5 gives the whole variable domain DVKVTQSSRYLVKRTGEKVFLECVQDMDHENMFWYRQDPGLGLRLIYFSYDVKMKEKGDIPEGYSVSREKKERFSLILESASTNQTSMYLCASSRTSGWGQETQYFGPGTRLLVL.